What follows is one T cell receptor (beta chain) and its context. In germline, CDR1 is SNHLY, CDR2 FYNNEI. Between the trimmed V and J ends, which lost 4 bases and 0 bases, there was a span of 11 bases. The CDR3 is made up of 15 amino acids. As originally analysed: Scientists estimated how many nucleated cells there were by amplifying reference gene primers. Profiled with immunoSEQ multiplex PCR; TCRdb holds only in-frame clones, not every one. The V and J calls and clone size come from that table; D and trimming were worked out from the DNA. The profile shows about 40,000 clones, about 85% of them singletons. These data belong to a study of blood T cell repertoires in COVID-19. Study overall: Acute-phase and convalescent COVID-19 samples originated in the United States, Italy and Spain.

Sequencing input: peripheral blood. This sequence joins TRBV2 and TRBJ2-3; perhaps TRBD1 as D (6 bases). The clonotype comes from a man aged 45-65 years in a cohort sampled during active COVID-19. The CDR3 here is CASSGQDSSTDTQYF. CDR3 bases: TGTGCCAGCAGTGGACAGGATTCTAGCACAGATACGCAGTATTTT.